This entry lists 32 T cell receptor beta chains sequenced from one sample in a study of cytomegalovirus exposure and HLA in healthy donors (dated by TCRdb to between 2016 and 2019). The library was produced with the immunoSEQ multiplex PCR assay. Held by TCRdb, this immuneACCESS table contains in-frame sequences only and omits some clones. Under half of the omission traces to an unresolved V gene where checked; the cause of the rest is unknown. The sample table holds 200,000 to 300,000 clones, of which about 86% were seen once. The ten largest clones take up over 0.95% of the sample. Sequencing was performed on PBMCs. These TCRs come from a woman in her twenties or thirties in good health and CMV-seropositive.

This chain links TRBV11-2 with TRBJ1-3; TRBD1 agrees at 7 bases. V gave up 0 bases and J gave up 0 bases; unmatched junction bases: 11. CDR3 length: 19 residues. Looked up from germline, CDR1 is SGHAT and CDR2 is FQNNGV. The CDR3 sequence: CASSLDPWGQRNSGNTIYF. The CDR3 DNA follows: TGTGCCAGCAGCTTAGATCCATGGGGACAGCGAAACTCTGGAAACACCATATATTTT.

The chain couples TRBV30 to TRBJ2-3, with 14 bases matching TRBD2. The trim removed 5 bases at V and 4 bases at J, leaving 8 bases unmatched. The CDR3 totals 16 residues. CDR1 and CDR2 from the germline V gene are GTSNPN and SVGIG (reference sequence). The DNA for the CDR3 is TGTGCCTGGGTGCCCCGGACTAGCGGGAGGTCAGATACGCAGTATTTT. Translating it yields CAWVPRTSGRSDTQYF. Using reference TRBV30 and TRBJ2-3 for the parts outside the CDR3, the full variable domain is SQTIHQWPATLVQPVGSPLSLECTVEGTSNPNLYWYRQAAGRGLQLLFYSVGIGQISSEVPQNLSASRPQDRQFILSSKKLLLSDSGFYLCAWVPRTSGRSDTQYFGPGTRLTVL.

In this sample, this clone turned up once. V is TRBV6-4 and J is TRBJ2-1; perhaps TRBD1 as D (5 bases). Germline-derived CDR1 and CDR2 are MRHNA and SNTAGT. Trimming took 4 bases from V and 0 from J, leaving 7 bases between them. The CDR3 length is 14 residues. DNA of the CDR3: TGTGCCAGCAGTGTTCAGGGCTCCTACAATGAGCAGTTCTTC. It translates to CASSVQGSYNEQFF.

The chain combines TRBV5-4 with TRBJ2-1, with 9 bases matching TRBD2. This CDR3 region has 14 residues. V lost 0 bases to trimming and J lost 8 bases; unmatched junction nucleotides: 3. The germline CDR1 and CDR2 sequences are SGHNT and YYREEE (reference sequence). CDR3 sequence reads: CASSLGLAEDEQFF. The CDR3 nucleotides are TGTGCCAGCAGCTTGGGACTAGCGGAGGATGAGCAGTTCTTC.

This chain uses TRBV5-6 with TRBJ1-3; the match to TRBD1 covers 7 bases. V dropped 4 bases and J dropped 5; count of bases not matched to a gene: 21. This CDR3 is 19 amino acids long. Per germline, CDR1 SGHDT and CDR2 YYEEEE. DNA for the CDR3: TGTGCCAGCAGCCTTACGCTCCGACAGGGTTACGATGATCGAAACACCATATATTTT. As protein: CASSLTLRQGYDDRNTIYF.

The chain uses TRBV5-1 and TRBJ2-1, with TRBD2 identical over 11 bases. V was pared by 1 base and J by 4 bases, with 16 bases of the junction left unmatched. CDR1 is SGHRS and CDR2 is YFSETQ in the germline V gene. The CDR3 loop spans 20 amino acids. The CDR3: CASSLKGSTSGSGSYNEQFF. CDR3 nucleotide sequence: TGCGCCAGCAGCTTGAAAGGGTCAACTAGCGGGAGCGGGTCATACAATGAGCAGTTCTTC. Filled out from reference TRBV5-1 and TRBJ2-1, the complete variable domain reads KAGVTQTPRYLIKTRGQQVTLSCSPISGHRSVSWYQQTPGQGLQFLFEYFSETQRNKGNFPGRFSGRQFSNSRSEMNVSTLELGDSALYLCASSLKGSTSGSGSYNEQFFGPGTRLTVL.

V is TRBV5-1 and J is TRBJ2-3; 10 bases map to TRBD1. The CDR3 totals 17 residues. Losses at the gene ends were 5 bases for V and 2 bases for J; bases not matched to a gene: 11. From germline, CDR1 is SGHRS and CDR2 YFSETQ. The DNA for the CDR3 is TGCGCCAGCAGGCGGAGACAGGGGGCGCAAGACACAGATACGCAGTATTTT. This gives the protein CASRRRQGAQDTDTQYF. Combining the CDR3 with reference TRBV5-1 and TRBJ2-3 gives the whole variable domain KAGVTQTPRYLIKTRGQQVTLSCSPISGHRSVSWYQQTPGQGLQFLFEYFSETQRNKGNFPGRFSGRQFSNSRSEMNVSTLELGDSALYLCASRRRQGAQDTDTQYFGPGTRLTVL.

The rearrangement joins TRBV5-1 to TRBJ1-1; D is possibly TRBD1 (5 bases). The germline CDR1 and CDR2 sequences are SGHRS and YFSETQ. The CDR3 has 13 amino acids. V lost 5 bases and J lost 4, with 12 bases in between. CDR3 DNA sequence: TGCGCCAGCAGGGAGGGGCCGGTCACTGAAGCTTTCTTT. Translated: CASREGPVTEAFF.

This sequence joins TRBV27 and TRBJ2-7; D uncertain. The CDR3 has 13 amino acids. The germline V and J ends were trimmed by 4 bases and 4 bases, with 11 bases remaining between them. The germline gives CDR1 MNHEY, CDR2 SMNVEV (reference sequence). CDR3 loop: CASSSLNTYEQYF. The CDR3 DNA reads as TGTGCCAGCAGTTCATTAAATACTTACGAGCAGTACTTC.

V is TRBV11-1 and J is TRBJ1-2; TRBD1 might be the D (5 bases). The V end was cut by 4 bases, the J end by 3 bases, with 12 bases between. Germline assignment: CDR1 SGHAT and CDR2 FQDESV (reference sequence). This CDR3 comprises 14 residues. The CDR3 sequence is CASSSGGGHYGYTF. The CDR3 DNA reads as TGTGCCAGCAGCTCGGGGGGAGGACACTATGGCTACACCTTC.

The chain has TRBV30 and TRBJ2-7, with 9 bases that match TRBD1. CDR1 and CDR2 from the germline V gene are GTSNPN and SVGIG (reference sequence). The CDR3 has 13 amino acids. Trimming removed 1 base from V and 5 bases from J; junction bases left unmatched: 3. DNA for the CDR3: TGTGCCTGGAGTGCGGACAGGGGCCACGAGCAGTACTTC. This translates into CAWSADRGHEQYF.

The chain combines TRBV6-5 with TRBJ2-1; 11 bases align to TRBD2. The germline CDR1 and CDR2 sequences are MNHEY and SVGAGI. V gave up 7 bases and J gave up 4 bases; unmatched junction bases: 6. The CDR3 is made up of 15 amino acids. CDR3 residues: CASKETSGKYNEQFF. The CDR3 DNA reads as TGTGCCAGCAAAGAGACTAGCGGGAAATACAATGAGCAGTTCTTC.

The genes are TRBV27 and TRBJ2-3; perhaps TRBD1 as D (6 bases). V lost 3 bases and J lost 0, with 16 bases in between. The CDR3 is made up of 17 amino acids. Germline CDR1 MNHEY, CDR2 SMNVEV (reference sequence). CDR3 region: CASSLFQGNPSTDTQYF. CDR3 nucleotide sequence: TGTGCCAGCAGTTTGTTCCAGGGGAATCCTAGCACAGATACGCAGTATTTT.

The chain has TRBV6-1 and TRBJ2-7; 8 bases are shared with TRBD2. V trimming: 4 bases; J trimming: 3 bases; junction bases outside the gene matches: 8. Germline V CDR1 and CDR2: MNHNS, SASEGT. The CDR3 consists of 15 residues. CDR3 region: CASSVASGFGYEQYF. The CDR3 nucleotides read TGTGCCAGCAGTGTGGCTAGCGGGTTTGGCTACGAGCAGTACTTC.

This chain joins TRBV30 and TRBJ1-1; D ambiguous. V lost 3 bases and J lost 3, with 17 bases in between. CDR1 and CDR2 from the germline V gene are GTSNPN and SVGIG (reference sequence). The CDR3 extends over 15 amino acids. CDR3 nucleotides: TGTGCCTGGAGCCGGTGGAGCCCGTTCGACACTGAAGCTTTCTTT. Protein sequence: CAWSRWSPFDTEAFF. Full variable domain (missing parts from reference TRBV30 and TRBJ1-1): SQTIHQWPATLVQPVGSPLSLECTVEGTSNPNLYWYRQAAGRGLQLLFYSVGIGQISSEVPQNLSASRPQDRQFILSSKKLLLSDSGFYLCAWSRWSPFDTEAFFGQGTRLTVV.

As concerns this clone: The same CDR3 is also encoded by other DNA sequences in this sample. The genes are TRBV5-1 and TRBJ2-7, with D hard to call. V was cut by 0 bases and J by 4 bases, with 8 bases left in between. The V gene's germline CDR1 is SGHRS and CDR2 YFSETQ. This CDR3 is built from 13 residues. The CDR3 DNA is TGCGCCAGCAGCTTGGCCGGGTTATACGAGCAGTACTTC. Translated, it gives CASSLAGLYEQYF.

The rearrangement joins TRBV7-8 to TRBJ1-5; 12 bases agree with TRBD1. The CDR3 has 16 amino acids. In germline, CDR1 is SGHVS, CDR2 FQNEAQ. After removal of 5 bases from V and 6 bases from J, the junction contained 8 bases not matched to a gene. The CDR3 here is CASSSGTGGGSQPQHF. CDR3 in DNA: TGTGCCAGCAGCAGTGGGACAGGGGGCGGCAGTCAGCCCCAGCATTTT.

J is TRBJ2-3 and V is TRBV5-4; 7 nucleotides line up with TRBD2. The CDR3 extends over 16 amino acids. Trimming removed 3 bases from V and 1 base from J; junction bases left unmatched: 8. Germline-derived CDR1 and CDR2 are SGHNT and YYREEE (reference sequence). CDR3 sequence (DNA): TGTGCCAGCAGCTCTTGGGAGCGGGACCGCACAGATACGCAGTATTTT. Protein sequence: CASSSWERDRTDTQYF. The full variable domain, rest sourced from reference TRBV5-4 and TRBJ2-3, is ETGVTQSPTHLIKTRGQQVTLRCSSQSGHNTVSWYQQALGQGPQFIFQYYREEENGRGNFPPRFSGLQFPNYSSELNVNALELDDSALYLCASSSWERDRTDTQYFGPGTRLTVL.

The chain carries TRBV6-4 and TRBJ1-4, with 7 bases matching TRBD1. CDR1 is MRHNA, CDR2 SNTAGT, per germline. The CDR3 covers 15 residues. With 4 bases clipped from V and 4 bases from J, the junction kept 6 bases outside the gene matches. In DNA, the CDR3 is TGTGCCAGCAGTGTCCATCGACAGGGTAATGAAAAACTGTTTTTT. This sequence encodes CASSVHRQGNEKLFF.

The V call is TRBV5-4, the J call TRBJ2-7, with 10 bases aligning to TRBD2. Germline V CDR1 and CDR2: SGHNT, YYREEE (reference sequence). The junction had 11 bases not matched to a gene; V was cut back by 4 bases and J by 7 bases. The CDR3 runs 15 residues. DNA of the CDR3: TGTGCCAGCAGCCCTCCTAGCGGGAGCTCGGAGGAGCAGTACTTC. Amino acid sequence: CASSPPSGSSEEQYF.

V gene TRBV27 combines with J gene TRBJ2-3, with 8 nucleotides matching TRBD1. The germline gives CDR1 MNHEY, CDR2 SMNVEV (reference sequence). The CDR3 length is 17 residues. V lost 1 base to trimming and J lost 2 bases; unmatched junction nucleotides: 8. Written as DNA, the CDR3 is TGTGCCAGCAGTTTATTTTTCCGACAGGGGAACACAGATACGCAGTATTTT. It translates to CASSLFFRQGNTDTQYF.

There are a few counts of this clone. V gene TRBV19 combines with J gene TRBJ2-5, with TRBD2 matching over 12 bases. V gave up 5 bases and J gave up 5 bases; unmatched junction bases: 9. The CDR3 is 16 amino acids. Germline CDR1 and CDR2: LNHDA and SQIVND (reference sequence). The CDR3 is CASSPRTSGVRETQYF. The CDR3 DNA sequence: TGTGCCAGTAGTCCCCGGACTAGCGGGGTCCGGGAGACCCAGTACTTC.

J is TRBJ2-6 and V is TRBV6-5, with 11 positions matching TRBD1. This CDR3 is built from 16 residues. The J segment lost 2 bases and the V segment lost 4 bases, leaving 1 base of the junction unmatched. Germline CDR1 reads MNHEY; CDR2 reads SVGAGI. The CDR3 protein is CASSSDRGPGANVLTF. The CDR3 coding sequence is TGTGCCAGCAGTTCGGACAGGGGGCCTGGGGCCAACGTCCTGACTTTC.

This sequence joins TRBV19 and TRBJ1-1; D uncertain. Trimming stripped 4 bases from V and 1 base from J, with 7 bases between. Germline-derived CDR1 and CDR2 are LNHDA and SQIVND (reference sequence). CDR3 length: 13 amino acids. This CDR3 reads CASSKNRNTEAFF. DNA for the CDR3: TGTGCCAGTAGTAAAAATCGGAACACTGAAGCTTTCTTT.

Concerning this clone itself: The same CDR3 also results from other DNA sequences found in this sample. The chain carries TRBV14 and TRBJ2-7; D possibly corresponds to TRBD2 (5 bases). V lost 1 base to trimming and J lost 1 base, with 8 bases between them. Germline loops: CDR1 SGHDN, CDR2 FVKESK. This CDR3 has 14 amino acids. The CDR3 region has the DNA TGTGCCAGCAGCCAAGTTGGAGGTTCCTACGAGCAGTACTTC. Translation: CASSQVGGSYEQYF.

The rearrangement uses TRBV5-1 and TRBJ2-7; D ambiguous. V gave up 0 bases and J gave up 2 bases, with 12 bases separating them. The germline gives CDR1 SGHRS, CDR2 YFSETQ. The CDR3 loop spans 15 amino acids. CDR3 nucleotide sequence: TGCGCCAGCAGCTTGGGGGCAGGTGAAGCCTACGAGCAGTACTTC. Translating it yields CASSLGAGEAYEQYF.

The V gene is TRBV5-1, the J gene TRBJ2-3; 11 positions agree with TRBD2. Germline-derived CDR1 and CDR2 are SGHRS and YFSETQ. The V gene end was trimmed by 5 bases and the J gene end by 1 base; junction bases not matched to a gene: 6. The CDR3 loop spans 16 amino acids. The CDR3 is CASSPKTSGGTDTQYF. Here the CDR3 DNA reads TGCGCCAGCAGTCCGAAGACTAGCGGGGGCACAGATACGCAGTATTTT.

In the case of this clone: A junction end diverges from the germline sequence, so it may reflect a read error. The rearrangement links TRBV9 to TRBJ1-4, with D uncertain. In germline, CDR1 is SGDLS, CDR2 YYNGEE. The length of the CDR3 is 12 residues. CDR3 in DNA: TGTGCCAGCAGCGTAGGGAGGTCCGCCCTATCTTTT. This sequence encodes CASSVGRSALSF.

This clone has just a few counts. The chain joins TRBV19 to TRBJ2-3, with D hard to call. Per germline, CDR1 LNHDA and CDR2 SQIVND (reference sequence). V lost 5 bases to trimming and J lost 2 bases, with 5 bases between them. The CDR3 runs to 12 residues. DNA for the CDR3: TGTGCCAGTAGTCGGGTCACAGATACGCAGTATTTT. This gives the protein CASSRVTDTQYF.

The genes are TRBV5-1 and TRBJ2-5; tentative D call: TRBD1 (5 bases). V was pared by 4 bases and J by 0 bases, with 10 bases between. Germline V gene sequence: CDR1 SGHRS, CDR2 YFSETQ. CDR3 size: 14 residues. The CDR3 loop is CASSERQYQETQYF. The CDR3 bases are TGCGCCAGCAGCGAAAGACAGTACCAAGAGACCCAGTACTTC. The full variable domain, in which reference TRBV5-1 and TRBJ2-5 provide the parts outside the CDR3, is KAGVTQTPRYLIKTRGQQVTLSCSPISGHRSVSWYQQTPGQGLQFLFEYFSETQRNKGNFPGRFSGRQFSNSRSEMNVSTLELGDSALYLCASSERQYQETQYFGPGTRLLVL.

The rearrangement joins TRBV5-4 to TRBJ1-5, with no clear D. The CDR3 extends over 13 amino acids. Germline CDR1 is SGHNT and CDR2 is YYREEE (reference sequence). V lost 9 bases, J lost 3 bases, and 13 bases lay in between. In nucleotides, the CDR3 is TGTGCCACCTCCGAGGGCCCCAATCAGCCCCAGCATTTT. Amino acids: CATSEGPNQPQHF.

The gene calls are TRBV29-1 and TRBJ2-7; 7 bases align to TRBD1. The CDR3 length is 12 residues. Germline V gene data show CDR1 as SQVTM and CDR2 as ANQGSEA. The ends lost 4 bases at V and 3 bases at J; junction bases unmatched: 3. The CDR3 is CSVGWDSYEQYF. The CDR3 region has the DNA TGCAGCGTTGGTTGGGACAGCTACGAGCAGTACTTC.